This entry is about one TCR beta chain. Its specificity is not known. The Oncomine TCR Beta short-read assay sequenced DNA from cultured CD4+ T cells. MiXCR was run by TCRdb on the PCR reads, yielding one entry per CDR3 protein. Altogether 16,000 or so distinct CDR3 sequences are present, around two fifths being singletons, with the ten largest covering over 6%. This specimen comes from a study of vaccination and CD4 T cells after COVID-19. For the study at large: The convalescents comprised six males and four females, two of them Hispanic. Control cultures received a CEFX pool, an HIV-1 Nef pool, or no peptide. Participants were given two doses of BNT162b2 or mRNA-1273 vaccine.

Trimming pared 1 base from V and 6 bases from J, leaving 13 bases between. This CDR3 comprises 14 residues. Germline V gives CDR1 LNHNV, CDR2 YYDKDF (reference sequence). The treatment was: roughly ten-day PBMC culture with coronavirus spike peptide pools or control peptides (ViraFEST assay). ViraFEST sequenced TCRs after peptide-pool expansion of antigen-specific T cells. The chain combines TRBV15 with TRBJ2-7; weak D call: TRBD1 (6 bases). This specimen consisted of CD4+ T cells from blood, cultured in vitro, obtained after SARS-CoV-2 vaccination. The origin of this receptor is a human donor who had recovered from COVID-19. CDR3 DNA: TGTGCCACCAGCAGAGCCGAAGGACAGTCCGAGCAGTACTTC. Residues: CATSRAEGQSEQYF.